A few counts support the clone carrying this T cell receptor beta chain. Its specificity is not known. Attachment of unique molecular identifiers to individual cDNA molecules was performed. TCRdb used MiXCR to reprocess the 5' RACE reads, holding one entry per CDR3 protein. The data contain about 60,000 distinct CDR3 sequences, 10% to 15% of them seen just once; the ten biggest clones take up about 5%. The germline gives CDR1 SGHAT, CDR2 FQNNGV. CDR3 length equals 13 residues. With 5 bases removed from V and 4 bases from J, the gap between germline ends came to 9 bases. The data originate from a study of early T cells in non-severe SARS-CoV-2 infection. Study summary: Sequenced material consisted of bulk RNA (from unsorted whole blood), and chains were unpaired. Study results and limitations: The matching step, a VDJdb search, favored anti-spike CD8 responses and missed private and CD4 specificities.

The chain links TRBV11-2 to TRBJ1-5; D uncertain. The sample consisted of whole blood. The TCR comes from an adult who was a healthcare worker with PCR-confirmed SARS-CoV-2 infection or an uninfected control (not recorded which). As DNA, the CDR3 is TGTGCCAGCAGCCCCGTCGCGAATCAGCCCCAGCATTTT. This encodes CASSPVANQPQHF.